The T cell receptor beta chain under discussion was sequenced for a study of blood T cell repertoires in COVID-19. Germline loops: CDR1 KGHSH, CDR2 LQKENI. This CDR3 comprises 15 residues. Trimming shortened V by 3 bases and J by 9 bases, and 18 bases separated the two germline ends. TCRdb's table, derived via immunoSEQ multiplex PCR, lists solely in-frame clones and lacks some. The repertoire holds about 220,000 clones, with 65% to 85% as singletons. The TCR originated in a human donor in a cohort sampled during active COVID-19. Specimen: peripheral blood. The chain has TRBV18 and TRBJ2-1; D is possibly TRBD2 (5 bases). CDR3 sequence reads: CASSPPMGSEGEQFF. CDR3 in DNA: TGTGCCAGCTCACCCCCGATGGGATCCGAGGGTGAGCAGTTCTTC.